The 29 T cell receptor beta chains in this list originate from one sample, sequenced in a study of ipilimumab plus nivolumab after autologous stem cell transplantation. Method: immunoSEQ multiplex PCR; TCRdb's copy keeps in-frame clones and lacks some. This sample has under 20,000 clones, with approximately 80% found just once. The input for sequencing was PBMCs, taken in a trial of ipilimumab plus nivolumab as post-transplant consolidation. All receptors derive from a male donor with diffuse large B-cell lymphoma.

The chain employs TRBV21-1 and TRBJ2-7; TRBD2 reflects the table's D call only, with no check against the DNA. TRBV21-1 is a documented pseudogene. The CDR3 length is 14 residues. The CDR3 DNA reads as TGTGCCAGCAGCGCTAGCGGGGGAACCTACGAGCAGTACTTC. It specifies CASSASGGTYEQYF.

The chain recombines TRBV2 with TRBJ2-2; D gene ambiguous. There are 14 residues in the CDR3. Germline V gives CDR1 SNHLY, CDR2 FYNNEI. Trimming took 5 bases from V and 4 from J, leaving 11 bases between them. CDR3 nucleotides: TGTGCCAGCAGTTCCTCGTATGTCACCGGGGAGCTGTTTTTT. Translating gives CASSSSYVTGELFF. The variable domain in full, with the rest retrieved from reference TRBV2 and TRBJ2-2, is EPEVTQTPSHQVTQMGQEVILRCVPISNHLYFYWYRQILGQKVEFLVSFYNNEISEKSEIFDDQFSVERPDGSNFTLKIRSTKLEDSAMYFCASSSSYVTGELFFGEGSRLTVL.

This chain uses TRBV30 with TRBJ1-2; 7 nucleotides align to TRBD1. V lost 3 bases to trimming and J lost 6 bases; unmatched junction nucleotides: 4. The CDR3 has 12 residues. Germline CDR1 is GTSNPN and CDR2 is SVGIG (reference sequence). Written as DNA, the CDR3 is TGTGCCTGGAGAGGGACAGTTGATGGCTACACCTTC. This gives the protein CAWRGTVDGYTF.

This sequence joins TRBV6-1 and TRBJ1-5, with D possibly being TRBD1 (6 bases). CDR1 and CDR2 (germline): MNHNS, SASEGT. This CDR3 spans 15 amino acids. V gave up 3 bases and J gave up 5 bases, with 14 bases separating them. CDR3 in amino acids: CASSDRGGLYQPQHF. CDR3 DNA: TGTGCCAGCAGTGATAGGGGGGGCCTGTATCAGCCCCAGCATTTT.

The V call is TRBV7-2, the J call TRBJ1-3; D possibly corresponds to TRBD1 (5 bases). The CDR3 runs 16 residues. Trimming removed 5 bases at V and 0 bases at J, with 14 bases between. Germline CDR1 reads SGHTA; CDR2 reads FQGNSA. The CDR3 loop is CASSPGEGASGNTIYF. The CDR3 DNA sequence: TGTGCCAGCAGCCCGGGGGAGGGAGCCTCTGGAAACACCATATATTTT.

The CDR3 spells CASSLDPRAGGTEQFF. The DNA of the CDR3 is TGTGCCAGCAGCTTAGATCCCAGGGCGGGAGGTACTGAGCAGTTCTTC. This chain uses TRBV11-3 with TRBJ2-1; 8 nucleotides match TRBD2. The CDR3 loop spans 16 amino acids. The germline gives CDR1 SGHNT, CDR2 YENEEA. Trimming cost V 0 bases and J 9 bases; bases outside gene matches: 10.

The sample holds a few counts of this clone. The chain couples TRBV30 to TRBJ2-5; possible D gene TRBD2, 5 bases. This CDR3 is built from 15 residues. Germline V gives CDR1 GTSNPN, CDR2 SVGIG (reference sequence). V was clipped by 8 bases and J by 4 bases, with 23 bases between them. In nucleotides, the CDR3 is TGTGCCGGGCGAGAACGGGGTTTGAGGGTAGAGACCCAGTACTTC. Translated, it gives CAGRERGLRVETQYF.

This chain connects TRBV11-3 to TRBJ1-2; the D is unclear. The V end was cut by 2 bases, the J end by 5 bases, with 9 bases between. The CDR3 sequence is 13 residues long. The germline V gene has CDR1 SGHNT and CDR2 YENEEA. CDR3 in DNA: TGTGCCAGCAGCTTAATAAACGAATATGGCTACACCTTC. It codes for CASSLINEYGYTF. The full variable domain, completed using reference TRBV11-3 and TRBJ1-2, is EAGVVQSPRYKIIEKKQPVAFWCNPISGHNTLYWYLQNLGQGPELLIRYENEEAVDDSQLPKDRFSAERLKGVDSTLKIQPAELGDSAVYLCASSLINEYGYTFGSGTRLTVV.

The chain combines TRBV10-2 with TRBJ1-4; D is unclear. V was trimmed by 3 bases and J by 8 bases, leaving 16 bases between them. CDR3 length equals 15 residues. From germline, CDR1 is WSHSY and CDR2 SAAADI. CDR3 DNA sequence: TGCGCCAGCAGTGATAACCCACCTTTGAAAGAAAAACTGTTTTTT. Its protein is CASSDNPPLKEKLFF.

This clone showed up just a few times. V usage is TRBV28 and J usage is TRBJ1-6; D is unresolved. The CDR3 length is 14 residues. V was cut by 5 bases and J by 7 bases, with 12 bases left in between. CDR1 and CDR2 from the germline V gene are MDHEN and SYDVKM. For the CDR3, the DNA is TGTGCCAGCAGTCCGCCCCTTTGGAATTCACCCCTCCACTTT. It encodes CASSPPLWNSPLHF.

The rearrangement joins TRBV18 to TRBJ1-2, with 8 bases that match TRBD1. The CDR3 has 15 amino acids. V was clipped by 3 bases and J by 1 base; unmatched bases: 4. The germline gives CDR1 KGHSH, CDR2 LQKENI. CDR3 loop: CASSPRTGFNYGYTF. In nucleotides, the CDR3 is TGTGCCAGCTCACCTAGGACAGGGTTTAACTATGGCTACACCTTC.

V and J are TRBV5-5 and TRBJ1-1; D unresolved. The V end was cut by 4 bases, the J end by 5 bases, with 6 bases between. Germline V gives CDR1 SGHKS, CDR2 YYEKEE (reference sequence). The CDR3 is 11 amino acids. The CDR3 DNA follows: TGTGCCAGCAGCCCTGGGACTGAAGCTTTCTTT. Translated, it gives CASSPGTEAFF.

The chain is built from TRBV5-6 and TRBJ2-7; TRBD2 is a possible D gene (6 bases). Looked up from germline, CDR1 is SGHDT and CDR2 is YYEEEE. Trimming removed 0 bases at V and 6 bases at J, with 13 bases between. The CDR3 contains 14 residues. The CDR3 nucleotides read TGTGCCAGCAGCTTGGAGGGAGGCCGCTTCGAGCAGTACTTC. This codes for CASSLEGGRFEQYF.

The J gene is TRBJ2-7, the V gene TRBV15, with D uncertain. Germline V gives CDR1 LNHNV, CDR2 YYDKDF (reference sequence). This CDR3 spans 14 amino acids. Trimming shortened V by 0 bases and J by 4 bases, and 10 bases separated the two germline ends. CDR3 sequence reads: CATSREGRVYEQYF. The CDR3, as DNA: TGTGCCACCAGCAGAGAGGGTAGGGTATACGAGCAGTACTTC.

The V gene is TRBV4-1, the J gene TRBJ2-2, with D maybe TRBD1 (5 bases). V was pared by 4 bases and J by 5 bases, with 14 bases between. This CDR3 spans 15 amino acids. CDR1 is MGHRA, CDR2 YSYEKL, per germline. The chain's CDR3 is CASSRVDISTGELFF. CDR3 nucleotides: TGCGCCAGCAGCCGGGTGGACATCTCTACCGGGGAGCTGTTTTTT.

The rearrangement uses TRBV28 and TRBJ2-3; D is possibly TRBD1 or TRBD2 (6 bases each). Germline V gene data show CDR1 as MDHEN and CDR2 as SYDVKM. The germline V and J ends were trimmed by 1 base and 1 base, with 12 bases remaining between them. The CDR3 has 16 residues. DNA for the CDR3: TGTGCCAGCAGTTTATACGGGGGCCGTGGCACAGATACGCAGTATTTT. It translates to CASSLYGGRGTDTQYF.

V gene TRBV4-2 combines with J gene TRBJ2-5, with TRBD2 matching 16 bases. In germline, CDR1 is LGHNA, CDR2 YNFKEQ. J was trimmed by 5 bases and V by 3 bases; bases with no gene match: 3. There are 16 residues in the CDR3. The CDR3 loop is CASSQGLAGGIETQYF. CDR3 in DNA: TGTGCCAGCAGCCAGGGACTAGCGGGGGGGATCGAGACCCAGTACTTC.

The count of this clone is one. The gene calls are TRBV11-2 and TRBJ2-7; the match to TRBD1 covers 9 bases. The germline gives CDR1 SGHAT, CDR2 FQNNGV. The length of the CDR3 is 14 residues. V gave up 6 bases and J gave up 6 bases; unmatched junction bases: 9. CDR3 protein: CASRPGQGVFEQYF. CDR3 sequence (DNA): TGTGCCAGCAGACCGGGACAGGGTGTCTTCGAGCAGTACTTC.

The CDR3 here is CASSRNLRETQYF. The CDR3 DNA reads TGTGCCAGCAGCCGAAACTTGAGGGAGACCCAGTACTTC. This sequence joins TRBV14 and TRBJ2-5, with unresolved D. There are 13 residues in the CDR3. The germline V gene has CDR1 SGHDN and CDR2 FVKESK. Trimming pared 4 bases from V and 5 bases from J, leaving 11 bases between.

The chain couples TRBV6-1 to TRBJ2-7, with TRBD1 matching 7 bases. The germline CDR1 and CDR2 sequences are MNHNS and SASEGT. V lost 5 bases, J lost 5 bases, and 9 bases stayed unmatched. The CDR3 consists of 14 residues. The DNA of the CDR3 is TGTGCCAGCAGTACTCTCGACAGGGCCCACGAGCAGTACTTC. Translated, it gives CASSTLDRAHEQYF.

The chain employs TRBV19 and TRBJ2-3; no clear D gene. Deletions cut 10 bases from V and 3 bases from J, with 8 bases between. CDR1 and CDR2 from the germline V gene are LNHDA and SQIVND (reference sequence). The CDR3 is 11 amino acids. The CDR3 loop reads CATGKTDTQYF. CDR3 nucleotides: TGTGCCACCGGAAAGACAGATACGCAGTATTTT.

This sequence joins TRBV29-1 and TRBJ2-7; D remains unclear. Germline CDR1 is SQVTM and CDR2 is ANQGSEA. V lost 1 base and J 5 bases, leaving 6 bases between the germline ends. The CDR3 is made up of 11 amino acids. The CDR3 loop is CSVEVRHEQYF. CDR3 nucleotides: TGCAGCGTTGAAGTGAGGCACGAGCAGTACTTC.

The gene calls are TRBV4-1 and TRBJ1-3; the D is unclear. Per the germline V gene, CDR1 is MGHRA and CDR2 is YSYEKL. Trimming cost V 1 base and J 4 bases, with 11 bases left between them. The CDR3 has 15 residues. The CDR3 reads CASSQAEGAGNTIYF. The CDR3 DNA reads TGCGCCAGCAGCCAAGCGGAGGGTGCAGGAAACACCATATATTTT.

The V call is TRBV29-1, the J call TRBJ2-3, with D perhaps TRBD1 (5 bases). This CDR3 has 12 amino acids. CDR1 and CDR2 from the germline V gene are SQVTM and ANQGSEA. Between the trimmed V and J ends, which lost 8 bases and 3 bases, there was a span of 12 bases. CDR3 DNA sequence: TGCAGCTTTTTTAGGGGAACAGATACGCAGTATTTT. It is translated as CSFFRGTDTQYF.

The V gene is TRBV2, the J gene TRBJ2-5; D may match TRBD1 or TRBD2 (6 bases each). Germline-derived CDR1 and CDR2 are SNHLY and FYNNEI. This CDR3 is 14 amino acids long. V was trimmed by 3 bases and J by 6 bases, leaving 14 bases between them. DNA of the CDR3: TGTGCCAGCAGTGAGAATGGGGGCGGGAAGACCCAGTACTTC. Protein sequence: CASSENGGGKTQYF. Variable domain in full (rest from reference TRBV2 and TRBJ2-5): EPEVTQTPSHQVTQMGQEVILRCVPISNHLYFYWYRQILGQKVEFLVSFYNNEISEKSEIFDDQFSVERPDGSNFTLKIRSTKLEDSAMYFCASSENGGGKTQYFGPGTRLLVL.

The CDR3 bases are TGTGCCAGCAGCCACGGGGCAGTAGTTTATGGCTACACCTTC. It is translated as CASSHGAVVYGYTF. The V call is TRBV14, the J call TRBJ1-2, with TRBD1 as a possible D gene (5 bases). Deletions cut 3 bases from V and 5 bases from J, with 13 bases between. This CDR3 comprises 14 residues. CDR1 is SGHDN, CDR2 FVKESK, per germline.

The gene calls are TRBV19 and TRBJ1-5; possibly TRBD1 for D (5 bases). This CDR3 is built from 16 residues. Germline V CDR1 and CDR2: LNHDA, SQIVND (reference sequence). V lost 5 bases and J lost 5, with 19 bases in between. The DNA of the CDR3 is TGTGCCAGTAGTGCCCTTACCGGGACTTTCCATCAGCCCCAGCATTTT. Its protein is CASSALTGTFHQPQHF.

The V call is TRBV4-1, the J call TRBJ1-6, with D tentatively TRBD1 (6 bases). The CDR3 totals 16 residues. Germline assignment: CDR1 MGHRA and CDR2 YSYEKL. Deletions cut 1 base from V and 10 bases from J, with 17 bases between. CDR3 in amino acids: CASSQVGTGNMSPLHF. The CDR3 nucleotides are TGCGCCAGCAGCCAAGTCGGTACAGGGAATATGTCACCCCTCCACTTT.

This chain uses TRBV6-1 with TRBJ2-6, with D hard to call. V was cut by 1 base and J by 0 bases, with 4 bases left in between. From germline, CDR1 is MNHNS and CDR2 SASEGT. This CDR3 is built from 15 residues. CDR3 nucleotide sequence: TGTGCCAGCAGTGAAGGTAGCTCTGGGGCCAACGTCCTGACTTTC. The encoded protein is CASSEGSSGANVLTF.